This TCR beta chain was sequenced during a study of T-cell memory formation after mild COVID-19. On this clonotype itself: What it binds is unknown.

The CDR3 contains 15 residues. Germline V gene data show CDR1 as WSHSY and CDR2 as SAAADI. V was clipped by 3 bases and J by 0 bases, with 12 bases between them. TCRalpha and TCRbeta libraries used 5'RACE with constant-segment primers and UMIs. TCRdb re-called the 5' RACE reads with MiXCR, one entry per CDR3 protein. The sample lists about 90,000 distinct CDR3 sequences; around 16% were seen once. Study-wide findings and caveats: Most CD4+ clones that shrank were in CM and EM, while CD8+ ones turned up in EMRA. That cross-reactive memory joined was suggested by some responding clones appearing in pre-infection memory.

The sequence came from a man younger than 30 who had mild COVID-19 (a few samples of this study predate the infection). Cell type and time point are not known. The chain combines TRBV10-2 with TRBJ2-7; D uncertain. The sample comprised PBMCs or a T cell subset sorted from them (not recorded which). CDR3 region: CASSDTGGGSYEQYF. The CDR3 bases are TGCGCCAGCAGTGATACCGGTGGTGGCTCCTACGAGCAGTACTTC.